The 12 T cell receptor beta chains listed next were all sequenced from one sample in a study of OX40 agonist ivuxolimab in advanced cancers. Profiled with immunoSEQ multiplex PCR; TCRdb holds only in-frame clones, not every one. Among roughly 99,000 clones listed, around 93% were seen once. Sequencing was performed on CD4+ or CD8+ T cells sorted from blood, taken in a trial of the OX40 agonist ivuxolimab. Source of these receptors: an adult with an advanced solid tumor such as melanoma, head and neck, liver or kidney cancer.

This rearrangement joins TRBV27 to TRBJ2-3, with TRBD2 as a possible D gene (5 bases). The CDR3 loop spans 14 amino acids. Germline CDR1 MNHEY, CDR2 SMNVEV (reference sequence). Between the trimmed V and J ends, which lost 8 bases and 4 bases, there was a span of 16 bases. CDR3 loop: CASGKERVSDTQYF. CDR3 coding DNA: TGTGCCAGCGGAAAGGAGAGGGTCTCAGATACGCAGTATTTT.

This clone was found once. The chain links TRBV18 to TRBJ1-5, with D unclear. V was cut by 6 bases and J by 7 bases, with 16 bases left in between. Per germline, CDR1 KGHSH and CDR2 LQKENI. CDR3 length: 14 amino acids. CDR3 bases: TGTGCCAGCTCGCCTTCCGAATACGGGCAGCCCCAGCATTTT. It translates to CASSPSEYGQPQHF.

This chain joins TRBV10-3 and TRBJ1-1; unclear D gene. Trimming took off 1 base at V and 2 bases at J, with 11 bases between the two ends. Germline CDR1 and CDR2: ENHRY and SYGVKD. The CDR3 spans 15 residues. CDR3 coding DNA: TGTGCCATCAGTGAGTGGGTAGTAACTAACACTGAAGCTTTCTTT. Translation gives CAISEWVVTNTEAFF.

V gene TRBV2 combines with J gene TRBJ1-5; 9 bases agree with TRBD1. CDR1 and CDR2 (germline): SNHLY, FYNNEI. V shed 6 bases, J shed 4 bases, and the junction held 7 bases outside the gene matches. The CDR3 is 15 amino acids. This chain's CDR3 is CASRTGTGTNQPQHF. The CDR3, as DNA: TGTGCCAGCAGAACCGGGACAGGGACAAATCAGCCCCAGCATTTT.

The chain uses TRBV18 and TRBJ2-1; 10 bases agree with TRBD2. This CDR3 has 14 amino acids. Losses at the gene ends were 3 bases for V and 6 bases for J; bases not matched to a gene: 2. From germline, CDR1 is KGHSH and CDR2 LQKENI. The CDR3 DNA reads TGTGCCAGCTCACCGGGACTAGCGAGCAATGAGCAGTTCTTC. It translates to CASSPGLASNEQFF. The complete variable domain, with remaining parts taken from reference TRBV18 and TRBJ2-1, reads NAGVMQNPRHLVRRRGQEARLRCSPMKGHSHVYWYRQLPEEGLKFMVYLQKENIIDESGMPKERFSAEFPKEGPSILRIQQVVRGDSAAYFCASSPGLASNEQFFGPGTRLTVL.

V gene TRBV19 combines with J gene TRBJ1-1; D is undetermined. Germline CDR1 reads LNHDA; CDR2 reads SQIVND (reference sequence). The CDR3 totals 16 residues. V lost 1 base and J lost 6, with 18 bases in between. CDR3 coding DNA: TGTGCCAGTAGTATAGTCCGGGGTTTTCGTTTTGCTGAAGCTTTCTTT. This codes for CASSIVRGFRFAEAFF.

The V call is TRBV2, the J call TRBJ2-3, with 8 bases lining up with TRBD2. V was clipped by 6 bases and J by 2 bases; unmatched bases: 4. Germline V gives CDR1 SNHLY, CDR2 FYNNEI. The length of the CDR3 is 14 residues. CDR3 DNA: TGTGCCAGCAGGGTCGGGGGGGCCACAGATACGCAGTATTTT. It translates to CASRVGGATDTQYF.

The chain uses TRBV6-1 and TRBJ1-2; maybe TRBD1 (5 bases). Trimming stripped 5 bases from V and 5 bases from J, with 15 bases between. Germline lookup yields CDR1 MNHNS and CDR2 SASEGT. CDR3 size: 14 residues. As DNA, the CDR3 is TGTGCCAGCAGTCGAGGGGCCTCCACATATGGCTACACCTTC. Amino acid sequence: CASSRGASTYGYTF.

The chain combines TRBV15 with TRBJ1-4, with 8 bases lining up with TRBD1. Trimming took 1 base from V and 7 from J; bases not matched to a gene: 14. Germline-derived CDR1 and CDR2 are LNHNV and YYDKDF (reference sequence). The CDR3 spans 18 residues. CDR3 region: CATSRGGQGWVGSEKLFF. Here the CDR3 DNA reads TGTGCCACCAGCAGAGGCGGACAGGGCTGGGTTGGTAGTGAAAAACTGTTTTTT.

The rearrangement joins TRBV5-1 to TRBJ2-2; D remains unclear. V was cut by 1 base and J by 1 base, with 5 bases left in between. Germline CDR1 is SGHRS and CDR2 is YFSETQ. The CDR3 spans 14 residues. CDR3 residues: CASSLLVNTGELFF. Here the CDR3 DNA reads TGCGCCAGCAGCTTGTTAGTGAACACCGGGGAGCTGTTTTTT.

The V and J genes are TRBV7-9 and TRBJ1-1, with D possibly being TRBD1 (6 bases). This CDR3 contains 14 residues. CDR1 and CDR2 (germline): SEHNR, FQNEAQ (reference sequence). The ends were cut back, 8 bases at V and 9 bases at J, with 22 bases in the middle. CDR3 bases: TGTGCCAGCGACCGAGGGGGGGCGCAGGGGAAAGCTTTCTTT. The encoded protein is CASDRGGAQGKAFF.

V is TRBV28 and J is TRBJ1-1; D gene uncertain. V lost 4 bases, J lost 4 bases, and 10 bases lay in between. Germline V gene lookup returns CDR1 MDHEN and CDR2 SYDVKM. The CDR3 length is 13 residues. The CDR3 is CASSSYESTEAFF. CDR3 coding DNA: TGTGCCAGCAGTTCCTATGAGAGCACTGAAGCTTTCTTT.